Each of the 20 T cell receptor beta chains below was sequenced from the same sample in a study of blood T cell repertoires in COVID-19. Profiling relied on immunoSEQ multiplex PCR, and the TCRdb table lists in-frame clones only, not all of them. The sample contains fewer than 150,000 clones, around 78% of which appear only once. Sequenced material: peripheral blood. The origin of the receptors is a man between 65 and 85 years old with acute or convalescent COVID-19.

This chain uses TRBV7-9 with TRBJ1-3; D perhaps matches TRBD1 (5 bases). This CDR3 has 15 residues. The germline CDR1 and CDR2 sequences are SEHNR and FQNEAQ (reference sequence). V gave up 6 bases and J gave up 7 bases, with 19 bases separating them. In DNA form, the CDR3 reads TGTGCCAGCAGTGCACCTGGGCAAGGGGTGAACACCATATATTTT. It is translated as CASSAPGQGVNTIYF.

The rearrangement uses TRBV4-2 and TRBJ2-1; 14 bases agree with TRBD2. CDR3 length equals 17 residues. V lost 0 bases to trimming and J lost 5 bases; unmatched junction nucleotides: 3. CDR1 is LGHNA, CDR2 YNFKEQ, per germline. The chain's CDR3 is CASSQDKGLAGDNEQFF. CDR3 sequence (DNA): TGTGCCAGCAGCCAAGATAAGGGACTAGCGGGGGACAATGAGCAGTTCTTC.

This clone was recorded only once. The chain uses TRBV5-1 and TRBJ2-7; possibly TRBD1 for D (6 bases). The V gene lost 2 bases and the J gene lost 3 bases, with 12 bases spanning the gap. The CDR3 consists of 14 residues. CDR1 SGHRS and CDR2 YFSETQ come from the germline V gene. The CDR3 here is CASSFPTGGYEQYF. As DNA, the CDR3 is TGCGCCAGCAGCTTCCCGACAGGAGGCTACGAGCAGTACTTC.

This clone was detected only a few times. This rearrangement joins TRBV21-1 to TRBJ1-2; the table assigns TRBD1, which was not confirmed against the DNA. TRBV21-1 is deemed a pseudogene. This CDR3 is 16 amino acids long. CDR3 bases: TGTGCCAGCAGCAAAAGCCCCGGGACAGATACATATGGCTACACCTTC. Translated: CASSKSPGTDTYGYTF.

This chain joins TRBV2 and TRBJ2-1; TRBD2 might be the D (6 bases). CDR1 and CDR2 (germline): SNHLY, FYNNEI. With 6 bases removed from V and 0 bases from J, the gap between germline ends came to 9 bases. The CDR3 length is 14 residues. The CDR3 coding sequence is TGTGCCAGCAGGGCTAGCGTCTCCTACAATGAGCAGTTCTTC. This sequence encodes CASRASVSYNEQFF.

The CDR3 sequence: CATSDLQGKGGELFF. Here the CDR3 DNA reads TGTGCCACCAGTGATTTACAGGGTAAGGGCGGGGAGCTGTTTTTT. J is TRBJ2-2 and V is TRBV24-1, with a tentative D call TRBD1 (6 bases). The germline V gene has CDR1 KGHDR and CDR2 SFDVKD. V was cut by 1 base and J by 7 bases, with 12 bases left in between. The CDR3 totals 15 residues.

This chain joins TRBV6-6 and TRBJ1-1; 8 nucleotides match TRBD1. This CDR3 has 14 amino acids. Germline V gene sequence: CDR1 MNHNY, CDR2 SVGAGI (reference sequence). V lost 5 bases and J lost 0; bases outside the gene matches: 2. For the CDR3, the DNA is TGTGCCAGCAGTGACAGGGGCCTGAACACTGAAGCTTTCTTT. Translation: CASSDRGLNTEAFF.

This rearrangement joins TRBV6-5 to TRBJ1-5; D might be TRBD1 (6 bases). This CDR3 has 14 residues. Trimming cost V 4 bases and J 2 bases, with 9 bases left between them. Germline loops: CDR1 MNHEY, CDR2 SVGAGI. Written as DNA, the CDR3 is TGTGCCAGCAGTTGGACAGTCGGCAATCAGCCCCAGCATTTT. Its protein is CASSWTVGNQPQHF.

CDR3 protein: CASSRLAGGYYNEQFF. The CDR3, as DNA: TGTGCCAGCAGCAGACTAGCGGGGGGGTACTACAATGAGCAGTTCTTC. V and J are TRBV7-3 and TRBJ2-1; 14 nucleotides line up with TRBD2. Trimming removed 5 bases from V and 3 bases from J; junction bases left unmatched: 3. The CDR3 runs 16 residues. Germline V gene data show CDR1 as SGHTA and CDR2 as FQGTGA.

In this sample, this clone turned up once. The chain employs TRBV28 and TRBJ2-3, with TRBD1 matching 8 bases. Germline V CDR1 and CDR2: MDHEN, SYDVKM. The CDR3 sequence is 17 residues long. V was pared by 2 bases and J by 6 bases, with 13 bases of the junction left unmatched. Here the CDR3 reads CASSLIYGTGWSDTQYF. The CDR3 bases are TGTGCCAGCAGTTTAATCTATGGGACAGGCTGGTCCGATACGCAGTATTTT.

CDR3 coding DNA: TGTGCCAGCAGCCCACAGGCTTTCCAAGAGACCCAGTACTTC. Amino acids: CASSPQAFQETQYF. The chain joins TRBV14 to TRBJ2-5; a weak D match, TRBD1 (5 bases). Per germline, CDR1 SGHDN and CDR2 FVKESK. There are 14 residues in the CDR3. Between the trimmed V and J ends, which lost 4 bases and 1 base, there was a span of 10 bases. Full variable domain (remainder filled in from reference TRBV14 and TRBJ2-5): EAGVTQFPSHSVIEKGQTVTLRCDPISGHDNLYWYRRVMGKEIKFLLHFVKESKQDESGMPNNRFLAERTGGTYSTLKVQPAELEDSGVYFCASSPQAFQETQYFGPGTRLLVL.

CDR3: CASSEHPQVANEQFF. In DNA form, the CDR3 reads TGTGCCAGCAGTGAACACCCGCAGGTTGCCAATGAGCAGTTCTTC. The J gene is TRBJ2-1, the V gene TRBV6-1; D gene uncertain. V lost 2 bases, J lost 6 bases, and 14 bases lay in between. The CDR3 has 15 residues. Germline lookup yields CDR1 MNHNS and CDR2 SASEGT.

This chain links TRBV19 with TRBJ1-3; D may be TRBD1 (6 bases). The V gene's germline CDR1 is LNHDA and CDR2 SQIVND (reference sequence). The CDR3 sequence is 15 residues long. Trimming took 5 bases from V and 0 from J, leaving 11 bases between them. Here the CDR3 reads CASSFNRDSGNTIYF. The CDR3 coding sequence is TGTGCCAGTAGTTTCAACAGGGACTCTGGAAACACCATATATTTT.

The chain links TRBV14 to TRBJ2-5; perhaps TRBD1 as D (5 bases). There are 15 residues in the CDR3. Germline CDR1 and CDR2: SGHDN and FVKESK. Trimming shortened V by 0 bases and J by 5 bases, and 13 bases separated the two germline ends. The CDR3 DNA is TGTGCCAGCAGCCAAGAGCAGGGTACCGTGGAGACCCAGTACTTC. This sequence encodes CASSQEQGTVETQYF.

The chain combines TRBV11-1 with TRBJ1-1, with TRBD1 identical over 7 bases. CDR1 is SGHAT and CDR2 is FQDESV in the germline V gene (reference sequence). Germline trimming cut 1 base from V and 4 bases from J; bases unmatched to any gene: 6. The CDR3 contains 15 residues. In nucleotides, the CDR3 is TGTGCCAGCAGCTTAGACAGGGGCTCGGGCACTGAAGCTTTCTTT. This sequence encodes CASSLDRGSGTEAFF. Drawing the rest from reference TRBV11-1 and TRBJ1-1, the complete variable domain is EAEVAQSPRYKITEKSQAVAFWCDPISGHATLYWYRQILGQGPELLVQFQDESVVDDSQLPKDRFSAERLKGVDSTLKIQPAELGDSAMYLCASSLDRGSGTEAFFGQGTRLTVV.

The rearrangement links TRBV5-1 to TRBJ1-2; D gene uncertain. Germline V gene data show CDR1 as SGHRS and CDR2 as YFSETQ. The germline V and J ends were trimmed by 4 bases and 3 bases, with 7 bases remaining between them. This CDR3 comprises 12 residues. The CDR3 spells CASSDSHYGYTF. The CDR3 nucleotides are TGCGCCAGCAGCGATAGCCACTATGGCTACACCTTC. Variable domain in full (rest from reference TRBV5-1 and TRBJ1-2): KAGVTQTPRYLIKTRGQQVTLSCSPISGHRSVSWYQQTPGQGLQFLFEYFSETQRNKGNFPGRFSGRQFSNSRSEMNVSTLELGDSALYLCASSDSHYGYTFGSGTRLTVV.

J is TRBJ2-4 and V is TRBV6-1; 8 nucleotides line up with TRBD1. This CDR3 is 14 amino acids long. Germline-derived CDR1 and CDR2 are MNHNS and SASEGT. V shed 2 bases and J 6 bases; nucleotides not matched to a gene: 3. The CDR3 DNA follows: TGTGCCAGCAGTGAACAACAGGGGGTAAACATTCAGTACTTC. Protein product: CASSEQQGVNIQYF.

This chain links TRBV11-2 with TRBJ2-7, with 9 bases that match TRBD2. The CDR3 totals 16 residues. With V trimmed by 0 bases and J by 3 bases, 6 bases remained unmatched. CDR1 is SGHAT, CDR2 FQNNGV, per germline. CDR3 sequence reads: CASSLDGLAGSYEQYF. The CDR3 nucleotides read TGTGCCAGCAGCTTAGATGGTCTAGCGGGGAGCTACGAGCAGTACTTC.

The chain combines TRBV6-5 with TRBJ2-1; possible D gene TRBD2, 5 bases. CDR3 size: 13 residues. Looked up from germline, CDR1 is MNHEY and CDR2 is SVGAGI. V was pared by 0 bases and J by 9 bases, with 9 bases between. The CDR3 is CASSYSTSGEQFF. The CDR3 region has the DNA TGTGCCAGCAGTTACTCGACAAGCGGTGAGCAGTTCTTC.

This chain links TRBV4-2 with TRBJ1-3; a possible D gene is TRBD1 (6 bases). The CDR3 consists of 15 residues. The germline V gene encodes CDR1 LGHNA and CDR2 YNFKEQ. The germline V and J ends were trimmed by 1 base and 4 bases, with 11 bases remaining between them. The CDR3 DNA follows: TGTGCCAGCAGCCAAGTGACAGGTTTGGGAAACACCATATATTTT. This sequence encodes CASSQVTGLGNTIYF.